A single sample is the source of the 24 T cell receptor beta chains below, sequenced in a study of post-analysis software for immune sequencing data. General observations from the study: Relative to controls, patients had about 5 TRBV segments at higher frequency, with TRBV5-6, TRBV5-1 and TRBV20-1 among these.

Unique-molecular-identifier-tagged TCR beta cDNA libraries were used. Each CDR3 protein is one row after TCRdb ran MiXCR on the PCR reads. This table holds hundreds of thousands of distinct CDR3 sequences, more than 50% found once. These TCRs' antigens remain unknown. The sample was blood. The receptor source for this set is a girl aged 2 to 10 with multiple sclerosis.

This sequence joins TRBV7-3 and TRBJ2-1; D unclear. The ends were cut back, 1 base at V and 4 bases at J, with 8 bases in the middle. Germline V gives CDR1 SGHTA, CDR2 FQGTGA. This CDR3 is built from 14 residues. CDR3 coding DNA: TGTGCCAGCAGCTTAAGACCCAATTACAATGAGCAGTTCTTC. This sequence encodes CASSLRPNYNEQFF. Combining the CDR3 with reference TRBV7-3 and TRBJ2-1 gives the whole variable domain GAGVSQTPSNKVTEKGKYVELRCDPISGHTALYWYRQSLGQGPEFLIYFQGTGAADDSGLPNDRFFAVRPEGSVSTLKIQRTERGDSAVYLCASSLRPNYNEQFFGPGTRLTVL.

V is TRBV7-6 and J is TRBJ2-6; no clear D. Germline CDR1 reads SGHVS; CDR2 reads FNYEAQ. CDR3 length: 14 residues. Trimming removed 4 bases at V and 3 bases at J, with 7 bases between. The CDR3 here is CASSSTGGANVLTF. In nucleotides, the CDR3 is TGTGCCAGCAGCTCGACCGGTGGGGCCAACGTCCTGACTTTC.

The genes are TRBV29-1 and TRBJ1-1; D gene ambiguous. The ends were cut back, 4 bases at V and 2 bases at J, with 8 bases in the middle. The CDR3 runs 12 residues. CDR1 is SQVTM and CDR2 is ANQGSEA in the germline V gene. CDR3 nucleotides: TGCAGCGTTGGATGGAGTAACACTGAAGCTTTCTTT. Protein sequence: CSVGWSNTEAFF.

The count of this clonotype is one. This rearrangement joins TRBV12-3 or TRBV12-4 to TRBJ2-1; no clear D. The CDR3 has 16 amino acids. Trimming left V 1 base short and J 6 bases short, with 16 bases between. CDR3 residues: CASSLVFRVVGNEQFF. CDR3 coding DNA: TGTGCCAGCAGTTTAGTTTTTAGGGTAGTTGGCAATGAGCAGTTCTTC.

The chain recombines TRBV20-1 with TRBJ2-1; D is perhaps TRBD1 or TRBD2 (5 bases each). The length of the CDR3 is 14 residues. Deletions cut 0 bases from V and 9 bases from J, with 15 bases between. Germline assignment: CDR1 DFQATT and CDR2 SNEGSKA (reference sequence). Here the CDR3 DNA reads TGCAGTGCTAGAGATATACTAGGGGTTAGTGAGCAGTTCTTC. This gives the protein CSARDILGVSEQFF.

This rearrangement joins TRBV12-3 or TRBV12-4 to TRBJ1-5, with D unclear. The V and J ends lost 5 bases and 1 base respectively, with 12 bases between them. The CDR3 loop spans 15 amino acids. CDR3 nucleotides: TGTGCCAGCAGTCCGCTCGGAACGAGCAATCAGCCCCAGCATTTT. This codes for CASSPLGTSNQPQHF.

This clonotype turned up a few times. The V gene is TRBV6-5, the J gene TRBJ2-7; D is perhaps TRBD2 (6 bases). V gave up 8 bases and J gave up 9 bases, with 11 bases separating them. CDR1 MNHEY and CDR2 SVGAGI come from the germline V gene. The CDR3 covers 10 residues. This chain's CDR3 is CASGAGGQYF. In DNA form, the CDR3 reads TGTGCCAGCGGGGCCGGGGGGCAGTACTTC.

This clonotype has a handful of counts. The rearrangement uses TRBV6-1 and TRBJ1-5, with 8 nucleotides matching TRBD1. The CDR3 consists of 12 residues. Germline assignment: CDR1 MNHNS and CDR2 SASEGT. V lost 8 bases to trimming and J lost 6 bases; unmatched junction nucleotides: 3. The CDR3 loop is CASSGGFQPQHF. In nucleotides, the CDR3 is TGTGCCAGCTCAGGGGGCTTTCAGCCCCAGCATTTT.

This chain joins TRBV29-1 and TRBJ2-1; the D is unclear. CDR1 and CDR2 from the germline V gene are SQVTM and ANQGSEA. The V end was cut by 5 bases, the J end by 5 bases, with 4 bases between. The CDR3 is 10 residues long. The chain's CDR3 is CSVKDNEQFF. The DNA for the CDR3 is TGCAGCGTTAAGGACAATGAGCAGTTCTTC.

V usage is TRBV6-2 or TRBV6-3 and J usage is TRBJ2-1, with 7 bases matching TRBD2. CDR1 and CDR2 (germline): MNHEY, SVGEGT. The J segment lost 5 bases and the V segment lost 6 bases, leaving 7 bases of the junction unmatched. This CDR3 is built from 14 residues. DNA of the CDR3: TGTGCCAGCAGCATGGCGGGGGTTAACAATGAGCAGTTCTTC. Protein: CASSMAGVNNEQFF.

The chain employs TRBV6-2 or TRBV6-3 and TRBJ2-4; D not resolved. Germline CDR1 MNHEY, CDR2 SVGEGT. CDR3 length: 15 amino acids. Trimming removed 6 bases from V and 3 bases from J, with 15 bases in between. The CDR3 nucleotides are TGTGCCAGCAGCCTGTCACTCACGGGCAAAAACATTCAGTACTTC. This encodes CASSLSLTGKNIQYF.

This chain uses TRBV29-1 with TRBJ2-6, with unresolved D. The CDR3 consists of 14 residues. Trimming left V 6 bases short and J 0 bases short, with 9 bases between. Looked up from germline, CDR1 is SQVTM and CDR2 is ANQGSEA. CDR3 amino acids: CSVARGSGANVLTF. DNA for the CDR3: TGCAGCGTGGCTAGAGGCTCTGGGGCCAACGTCCTGACTTTC.

The chain uses TRBV2 and TRBJ2-7; TRBD2 matches at 10 bases. Looked up from germline, CDR1 is SNHLY and CDR2 is FYNNEI. This CDR3 spans 15 amino acids. V dropped 6 bases and J dropped 3; count of bases not matched to a gene: 8. CDR3: CASSDTSGAVYEQYF. The CDR3 DNA reads as TGTGCCAGCAGCGATACTAGCGGGGCCGTCTACGAGCAGTACTTC.

This clonotype has only a few counts. The J gene is TRBJ2-4, the V gene TRBV11-2; the match to TRBD2 covers 9 bases. Matching the DNA end better, TRBJ2-7 makes the J call doubtful. The CDR3 has 16 amino acids. The germline V gene encodes CDR1 SGHAT and CDR2 FQNNGV. Written as DNA, the CDR3 is TGTGCCAGCAGCTTAGGGGCTAGCGGGACAACCTACGAGCAGTACTTC. Translation gives CASSLGASGTTYEQYF.

The rearrangement links TRBV6-2 or TRBV6-3 to TRBJ2-5, with TRBD1 as a possible D gene (5 bases). CDR3 length: 16 residues. Germline lookup yields CDR1 MNHEY and CDR2 SVGEGT. Between the trimmed V and J ends, which lost 3 bases and 1 base, there was a span of 15 bases. For the CDR3, the DNA is TGTGCCAGCAGTTATCGGGCAGGGAACCTCCAAGAGACCCAGTACTTC. Encoded protein: CASSYRAGNLQETQYF.

Ten or more counts support this clonotype. CDR3 residues: CASSPSSVEQFF. The CDR3 DNA sequence: TGTGCCAGCAGCCCCTCTAGCGTCGAGCAGTTCTTC. This chain joins TRBV6-2 or TRBV6-3 and TRBJ2-1; weak D call: TRBD2 (6 bases). The CDR3 is 12 amino acids. The V and J ends lost 6 bases and 10 bases respectively, with 13 bases between them. The V gene's germline CDR1 is MNHEY and CDR2 SVGEGT.

The gene calls are TRBV5-1 and TRBJ2-7, with 11 bases identical to TRBD2. The tail of the sequence fits TRBJ2-5 better, so the J call may be wrong. The germline CDR1 and CDR2 sequences are SGHRS and YFSETQ. This CDR3 spans 18 amino acids. CDR3 region: CASSSRDSGRASGETQYF. DNA of the CDR3: TGCGCCAGCAGCTCTCGTGATAGCGGGAGGGCATCGGGAGAGACCCAGTACTTC.

This clonotype was seen a handful of times. The chain uses TRBV6-1 and TRBJ2-3; possible D gene TRBD1, 6 bases. V was trimmed by 6 bases and J by 2 bases, leaving 15 bases between them. Germline CDR1 and CDR2: MNHNS and SASEGT. The CDR3 loop spans 15 amino acids. As DNA, the CDR3 is TGTGCCAGCAGCCTACAGGGTGGGTCCACAGATACGCAGTATTTT. This encodes CASSLQGGSTDTQYF.

The chain employs TRBV7-9 and TRBJ2-5; TRBD2 matches 9 bases. The CDR3 runs to 16 residues. V gave up 4 bases and J gave up 11 bases; unmatched junction bases: 17. The germline V gene has CDR1 SEHNR and CDR2 FQNEAQ (reference sequence). This CDR3 reads CASSSRLAGTAAEQYF. The DNA for the CDR3 is TGTGCCAGCAGCTCCCGCCTAGCGGGAACGGCCGCTGAGCAGTACTTC. The full variable domain, completed using reference TRBV7-9 and TRBJ2-5, is DTGVSQNPRHKITKRGQNVTFRCDPISEHNRLYWYRQTLGQGPEFLTYFQNEAQLEKSRLLSDRFSAERPKGSFSTLEIQRTEQGDSAMYLCASSSRLAGTAAEQYFGPGTRLLVL.

V is TRBV11-2 and J is TRBJ2-1; TRBD2 aligns across 8 bases. Unmatched junction bases numbered 7, after V lost 5 bases and J lost 4 bases. This CDR3 is built from 15 residues. Germline V CDR1 and CDR2: SGHAT, FQNNGV. CDR3 sequence (DNA): TGTGCCAGCAGCCGCCAACTAGCGGAATACAATGAGCAGTTCTTC. This encodes CASSRQLAEYNEQFF.

The J gene is TRBJ2-1, the V gene TRBV2; the D gene is possibly TRBD1 (6 bases). The CDR3 totals 15 residues. Per the germline V gene, CDR1 is SNHLY and CDR2 is FYNNEI. The V and J ends lost 7 bases and 2 bases respectively, with 15 bases between them. CDR3 DNA sequence: TGTGCCAGCATTAGAAGGACAGTGGCCTACAATGAGCAGTTCTTC. This encodes CASIRRTVAYNEQFF.

The chain is built from TRBV27 and TRBJ2-5, with D possibly being TRBD1 (8 bases). Germline assignment: CDR1 MNHEY and CDR2 SMNVEV (reference sequence). The CDR3 runs 18 residues. Trimming removed 6 bases from V and 4 bases from J, with 27 bases in between. The CDR3 DNA reads TGTGCCAGCAGACCAGGACAGGGATCGGCGGGAGTAGCAGAGACCCAGTACTTC. Amino acids: CASRPGQGSAGVAETQYF.

This clonotype has more than one count but fewer than ten. The chain joins TRBV7-9 to TRBJ2-5; 8 positions agree with TRBD1. The CDR3 is made up of 15 amino acids. The germline V gene encodes CDR1 SEHNR and CDR2 FQNEAQ (reference sequence). V shed 7 bases, J shed 5 bases, and the junction held 12 bases outside the gene matches. CDR3 nucleotide sequence: TGTGCCAGCACCCCCCGATCCAGGGGGCAGGAGACCCAGTACTTC. This translates into CASTPRSRGQETQYF. The full variable domain, rest sourced from reference TRBV7-9 and TRBJ2-5, is DTGVSQNPRHKITKRGQNVTFRCDPISEHNRLYWYRQTLGQGPEFLTYFQNEAQLEKSRLLSDRFSAERPKGSFSTLEIQRTEQGDSAMYLCASTPRSRGQETQYFGPGTRLLVL.

This sequence joins TRBV12-3 or TRBV12-4 and TRBJ1-2, with D unclear. The CDR3 is 11 amino acids. V was shortened by 5 bases and J by 6 bases, with 7 bases between the two germline ends. The CDR3 loop is CASSTDHGYTF. DNA of the CDR3: TGTGCCAGCAGTACCGACCATGGCTACACCTTC.